These 20 T cell receptor beta chains share one sample of origin, sequenced in a study of blood T cell repertoires in COVID-19. Assay: immunoSEQ multiplex PCR; the TCRdb copy retains only in-frame clones and omits some. This table has roughly 120,000 clones, 65% to 80% appearing once. The sample was peripheral blood. The receptors were sampled from a man between 65 and 80 years old with acute or convalescent COVID-19.

The chain is built from TRBV5-1 and TRBJ2-1, with 8 bases identical to TRBD1. Germline trimming cut 3 bases from V and 7 bases from J; bases unmatched to any gene: 12. CDR1 SGHRS and CDR2 YFSETQ come from the germline V gene. This CDR3 has 16 residues. The CDR3 sequence is CASSYDPGGLGNEQFF. The CDR3 region has the DNA TGCGCCAGCAGCTACGACCCAGGGGGCCTAGGTAATGAGCAGTTCTTC.

This rearrangement joins TRBV14 to TRBJ2-2; TRBD2 might be the D (6 bases). The germline gives CDR1 SGHDN, CDR2 FVKESK. V was pared by 0 bases and J by 5 bases, with 19 bases between. There are 18 residues in the CDR3. As DNA, the CDR3 is TGTGCCAGCAGCCAAGAATCGTCCTCTGGCGGGGCTACCGGGGAGCTGTTTTTT. It encodes CASSQESSSGGATGELFF.

The chain links TRBV5-8 to TRBJ2-2; the match to TRBD1 covers 7 bases. V was clipped by 1 base and J by 9 bases; unmatched bases: 6. The V gene's germline CDR1 is SGHTS and CDR2 YDEGEE. The length of the CDR3 is 14 residues. This CDR3 reads CASSLWSQGRELFF. In DNA, the CDR3 is TGTGCCAGCAGCTTGTGGTCACAGGGGCGGGAGCTGTTTTTT.

The CDR3 reads CASSPGAGEGDTQYF. CDR3 DNA: TGTGCCAGCAGCCCGGGAGCGGGAGAAGGAGATACGCAGTATTTT. V and J are TRBV11-2 and TRBJ2-3; 8 bases line up with TRBD2. The CDR3 sequence is 15 residues long. Germline assignment: CDR1 SGHAT and CDR2 FQNNGV. V lost 5 bases, J lost 5 bases, and 9 bases stayed unmatched.

This chain joins TRBV19 and TRBJ1-1, with D tentatively TRBD1 (5 bases). Germline-derived CDR1 and CDR2 are LNHDA and SQIVND (reference sequence). With 7 bases removed from V and 3 bases from J, the gap between germline ends came to 18 bases. This CDR3 is 15 amino acids long. The CDR3 sequence: CASKRERDSHTEAFF. The CDR3 DNA reads as TGTGCCAGTAAAAGAGAGCGGGACTCTCACACTGAAGCTTTCTTT. Full variable domain (remainder filled in from reference TRBV19 and TRBJ1-1): DGGITQSPKYLFRKEGQNVTLSCEQNLNHDAMYWYRQDPGQGLRLIYYSQIVNDFQKGDIAEGYSVSREKKESFPLTVTSAQKNPTAFYLCASKRERDSHTEAFFGQGTRLTVV.

The chain recombines TRBV6-5 with TRBJ1-5; the match to TRBD1 covers 7 bases. V lost 4 bases, J lost 1 base, and 4 bases stayed unmatched. The CDR3 is 15 residues long. Germline lookup yields CDR1 MNHEY and CDR2 SVGAGI. CDR3 nucleotides: TGTGCCAGCAGTTCCCAGGGGGACAGCAATCAGCCCCAGCATTTT. Translating it yields CASSSQGDSNQPQHF.

The chain employs TRBV2 and TRBJ2-7, with 13 nucleotides matching TRBD2. The CDR3 spans 16 residues. Germline assignment: CDR1 SNHLY and CDR2 FYNNEI. Losses at the gene ends were 4 bases for V and 4 bases for J; bases not matched to a gene: 7. The CDR3 nucleotides read TGTGCCAGCAGTGGGACTAGCGGGAGTTTAGTATACGAGCAGTACTTC. This translates into CASSGTSGSLVYEQYF.

The chain couples TRBV2 to TRBJ1-4, with D possibly being TRBD1 (6 bases). V shed 7 bases and J shed 6 bases, with 15 bases lying between them. Germline V gene data show CDR1 as SNHLY and CDR2 as FYNNEI. The CDR3 runs to 14 residues. CDR3 nucleotides: TGTGCCAGCAAAAGGGCAGGGGCTGATGAAAAACTGTTTTTT. It is translated as CASKRAGADEKLFF.

The gene calls are TRBV28 and TRBJ1-1, with D perhaps TRBD1 (6 bases). V lost 0 bases and J 12 bases, leaving 26 bases between the germline ends. CDR1 is MDHEN and CDR2 is SYDVKM in the germline V gene. This CDR3 has 17 residues. CDR3 residues: CASSLWGLHRALLQTFF. The CDR3 bases are TGTGCCAGCAGTTTATGGGGCCTACACAGGGCGCTGTTACAGACTTTCTTT.

This rearrangement joins TRBV9 to TRBJ2-7, with 9 bases aligning to TRBD1. Trimming took 6 bases from V and 3 from J; bases not matched to a gene: 7. Germline loops: CDR1 SGDLS, CDR2 YYNGEE. The CDR3 is 14 residues long. The CDR3 nucleotides are TGTGCCAGCACGGTGGGGACAGGGAACTACGAGCAGTACTTC. This codes for CASTVGTGNYEQYF.

This clone was seen once. The rearrangement joins TRBV7-2 to TRBJ1-2, with a weak D call TRBD1 (5 bases). This CDR3 region has 12 residues. V lost 9 bases to trimming and J lost 4 bases, with 12 bases between them. Germline V gives CDR1 SGHTA, CDR2 FQGNSA. The CDR3 here is CASTGVLYGYTF. The CDR3 DNA sequence: TGTGCCAGTACGGGGGTGCTCTATGGCTACACCTTC.

The V and J genes are TRBV9 and TRBJ1-2; D is unclear. The CDR3 extends over 14 amino acids. V was trimmed by 0 bases and J by 6 bases, leaving 12 bases between them. The germline CDR1 and CDR2 sequences are SGDLS and YYNGEE. The CDR3, as DNA: TGTGCCAGCAGCGTAGGAGGGAGGCAGAATGGCTACACCTTC. It translates to CASSVGGRQNGYTF.

This clone was counted a few times. CDR3 sequence (DNA): TGCAGCGTAGGGGCGGGGACTAGGCGCGAGCAGTACTTC. Its translation is CSVGAGTRREQYF. The V and J genes are TRBV29-1 and TRBJ2-7, with 8 bases aligning to TRBD2. After removal of 6 bases from V and 6 bases from J, the junction contained 10 bases not matched to a gene. The germline CDR1 and CDR2 sequences are SQVTM and ANQGSEA. The CDR3 has 13 residues.

CDR3 region: CASSRRPGQGEDEQFF. The CDR3 DNA follows: TGTGCCAGCTCGCGGCGCCCGGGACAGGGAGAGGATGAGCAGTTCTTC. The rearrangement uses TRBV18 and TRBJ2-1, with 9 nucleotides matching TRBD1. Looked up from germline, CDR1 is KGHSH and CDR2 is LQKENI. The trim removed 6 bases at V and 8 bases at J, leaving 14 bases unmatched. This CDR3 is 16 amino acids long.

This chain links TRBV5-4 with TRBJ2-2, with D possibly TRBD2 on 6 matching bases. Trimming pared 4 bases from V and 7 bases from J, leaving 17 bases between. From germline, CDR1 is SGHNT and CDR2 YYREEE (reference sequence). CDR3 length equals 15 residues. In DNA, the CDR3 is TGTGCCAGCAGCACCAACGGCGGGGTAGACGGGGAGCTGTTTTTT. It is translated as CASSTNGGVDGELFF.

The chain couples TRBV19 to TRBJ2-2; a weak D match, TRBD2 (6 bases). Germline V CDR1 and CDR2: LNHDA, SQIVND (reference sequence). The CDR3 is 14 residues long. V gave up 4 bases and J gave up 3 bases, with 9 bases separating them. The DNA of the CDR3 is TGTGCCAGTAGTACCGGGACTTACACCGGGGAGCTGTTTTTT. Its protein is CASSTGTYTGELFF.

The CDR3 DNA follows: TGTGCCAGCAGTGTTGACAGTAGTGAAGCTTTCTTT. As protein: CASSVDSSEAFF. This chain uses TRBV2 with TRBJ1-1; D is perhaps TRBD1 (5 bases). CDR3 length equals 12 residues. Deletions cut 4 bases from V and 7 bases from J, with 10 bases between. CDR1 is SNHLY and CDR2 is FYNNEI in the germline V gene. Filled out from reference TRBV2 and TRBJ1-1, the complete variable domain reads EPEVTQTPSHQVTQMGQEVILRCVPISNHLYFYWYRQILGQKVEFLVSFYNNEISEKSEIFDDQFSVERPDGSNFTLKIRSTKLEDSAMYFCASSVDSSEAFFGQGTRLTVV.

V gene TRBV6-5 combines with J gene TRBJ2-7; 10 bases align to TRBD2. The V gene end was trimmed by 6 bases and the J gene end by 4 bases; junction bases not matched to a gene: 6. The CDR3 runs to 14 residues. Germline V lookup: CDR1 MNHEY, CDR2 SVGAGI. The CDR3 spells CASRTGTSVYEQYF. CDR3 bases: TGTGCCAGCAGAACCGGGACTAGCGTATACGAGCAGTACTTC.

This clone was seen just once. CDR3 nucleotide sequence: TGTGCCAGCAAGACCGGGACAGGGGTTGAAAAACTGTTTTTT. Its protein product is CASKTGTGVEKLFF. The genes are TRBV28 and TRBJ1-4; 10 bases align to TRBD1. Germline V gene data show CDR1 as MDHEN and CDR2 as SYDVKM. With 7 bases clipped from V and 7 bases from J, the junction kept 6 bases outside the gene matches. CDR3 length: 14 amino acids.

The chain recombines TRBV28 with TRBJ2-1; TRBD2 agrees at 10 bases. J was trimmed by 2 bases and V by 4 bases; bases with no gene match: 5. The CDR3 totals 16 residues. Germline V gene data show CDR1 as MDHEN and CDR2 as SYDVKM. The CDR3 loop is CASSSLAGGAYNEQFF. As DNA, the CDR3 is TGTGCCAGCAGTTCCTTAGCGGGAGGAGCCTACAATGAGCAGTTCTTC.